Following are 27 T cell receptor beta chains from one sample sequenced in a study of Ad26.COV2.S vaccination and SARS-CoV-2 variants. Repertoires were generated with immunoSEQ multiplex PCR, while TCRdb's copy carries only in-frame clones and drops some. The table shows about 350,000 clones, with approximately 90% occurring only once. The sample in question was peripheral blood, obtained after recovery from COVID-19. The receptor source for this set is a human donor who had recovered from COVID-19.

This sequence joins TRBV9 and TRBJ2-5; 14 nucleotides align to TRBD2. After removal of 3 bases from V and 6 bases from J, the junction contained 1 base not matched to a gene. The CDR3 has 14 residues. Germline CDR1 is SGDLS and CDR2 is YYNGEE. CDR3 region: CASSGTSGGQTQYF. DNA of the CDR3: TGTGCCAGCAGCGGGACTAGCGGGGGGCAGACCCAGTACTTC.

The V and J genes are TRBV24-1 and TRBJ2-2; D unclear. CDR3 length: 16 amino acids. V was clipped by 0 bases and J by 7 bases, with 14 bases between them. CDR1 KGHDR and CDR2 SFDVKD come from the germline V gene. DNA of the CDR3: TGTGCCACCAGTGATTTGCCAGGACCGACGATCGGGGAGCTGTTTTTT. Protein: CATSDLPGPTIGELFF.

The V gene is TRBV2, the J gene TRBJ2-5; 9 bases agree with TRBD2. The trim removed 2 bases at V and 1 base at J, leaving 2 bases unmatched. The CDR3 covers 15 residues. Per germline, CDR1 SNHLY and CDR2 FYNNEI. CDR3: CASSERLAVQETQYF. DNA of the CDR3: TGTGCCAGCAGTGAACGACTAGCGGTCCAAGAGACCCAGTACTTC.

V is TRBV18 and J is TRBJ1-2; D is undetermined. V dropped 2 bases and J dropped 8 bases, with 12 bases sitting between them. Germline assignment: CDR1 KGHSH and CDR2 LQKENI. The CDR3 loop spans 13 amino acids. The CDR3 reads CASSPAHYEGYTF. CDR3 sequence (DNA): TGTGCCAGCTCACCAGCGCACTATGAAGGCTACACCTTC.

This chain uses TRBV5-1 with TRBJ1-1, with 7 bases identical to TRBD1. This CDR3 spans 14 amino acids. With V trimmed by 4 bases and J by 4 bases, 7 bases remained unmatched. Germline values: CDR1 SGHRS, CDR2 YFSETQ. This chain's CDR3 is CASSREQGTTEAFF. The CDR3 DNA is TGCGCCAGCAGCAGGGAACAGGGGACCACTGAAGCTTTCTTT.

The rearrangement links TRBV3-1 (or the pseudogene TRBV3-2) to TRBJ2-1; a weak D match, TRBD2 (7 bases). The CDR3 is made up of 23 amino acids. Germline CDR1 reads LGHDT; CDR2 reads YNNKEL (reference sequence). V lost 0 bases and J lost 0, with 30 bases in between. CDR3 bases: TGTGCCAGCAGCCAAGACATCCTGGGGGGGCCCCGGCAGGGATCGAGCTCCTACAATGAGCAGTTCTTC. Its protein is CASSQDILGGPRQGSSSYNEQFF.

V usage is TRBV2 and J usage is TRBJ2-7; possible D gene TRBD1, 5 bases. The CDR3 runs 20 residues. Germline V gives CDR1 SNHLY, CDR2 FYNNEI. The V gene lost 4 bases and the J gene lost 0 bases, with 28 bases spanning the gap. CDR3 bases: TGTGCCAGCAGTGGGGGTCTAGGGGTATCTGACGACTTCCACTCCTACGAGCAGTACTTC. This gives the protein CASSGGLGVSDDFHSYEQYF.

This sequence joins TRBV19 and TRBJ2-1; TRBD1 agrees at 10 bases. The junction had 6 bases not matched to a gene; V was cut back by 2 bases and J by 2 bases. Germline values: CDR1 LNHDA, CDR2 SQIVND (reference sequence). There are 17 residues in the CDR3. The chain's CDR3 is CASSILSGTGAYNEQFF. CDR3 DNA: TGTGCCAGTAGTATACTAAGTGGGACAGGGGCCTACAATGAGCAGTTCTTC.

V usage is TRBV2 and J usage is TRBJ1-1; D is unclear. V was shortened by 4 bases and J by 7 bases, with 7 bases between the two germline ends. Germline CDR1 and CDR2: SNHLY and FYNNEI. This CDR3 is built from 11 residues. The CDR3 DNA follows: TGTGCCAGCAGTGTCTTGTTTGAAGCTTTCTTT. Protein: CASSVLFEAFF.

The chain has TRBV15 and TRBJ1-5; no clear D. CDR1 is LNHNV, CDR2 YYDKDF, per germline (reference sequence). Trimming took 3 bases from V and 4 from J, leaving 13 bases between them. There are 15 residues in the CDR3. This CDR3 is CATSSADQPNQPQHF. Here the CDR3 DNA reads TGTGCCACCAGCAGTGCAGATCAGCCTAATCAGCCCCAGCATTTT. Looking up the rest from reference TRBV15 and TRBJ1-5 gives the full variable domain: DAMVIQNPRYQVTQFGKPVTLSCSQTLNHNVMYWYQQKSSQAPKLLFHYYDKDFNNEADTPDNFQSRRPNTSFCFLDIRSPGLGDTAMYLCATSSADQPNQPQHFGDGTRLSIL.

The V call is TRBV7-9, the J call TRBJ2-3, with D uncertain. V lost 4 bases, J lost 0 bases, and 11 bases lay in between. There are 15 residues in the CDR3. Germline V gives CDR1 SEHNR, CDR2 FQNEAQ (reference sequence). CDR3 sequence reads: CASSSVRRSTDTQYF. Here the CDR3 DNA reads TGTGCCAGCAGCTCGGTTCGCCGAAGCACAGATACGCAGTATTTT.

The rearrangement joins TRBV27 to TRBJ2-7, with no clear D. Trimming shortened V by 5 bases and J by 1 base, and 18 bases separated the two germline ends. The germline V gene has CDR1 MNHEY and CDR2 SMNVEV (reference sequence). This CDR3 is built from 16 residues. The DNA of the CDR3 is TGTGCCAGCAGTCCCCATCAGCATTTCTATTCCTACGAGCAGTACTTC. It encodes CASSPHQHFYSYEQYF.

V usage is TRBV6-5 and J usage is TRBJ2-7, with a possible D match to TRBD2 (7 bases). This CDR3 region has 13 residues. The germline V and J ends were trimmed by 5 bases and 6 bases, with 14 bases remaining between them. CDR1 and CDR2 from the germline V gene are MNHEY and SVGAGI. The CDR3 region has the DNA TGTGCCAGCAGTAGCAGGGGAGGGCCCGAGCAGTACTTC. The encoded protein is CASSSRGGPEQYF.

The rearrangement links TRBV5-1 to TRBJ2-7; D gene unclear. V was trimmed by 2 bases and J by 7 bases, leaving 16 bases between them. This CDR3 is built from 14 residues. Per the germline V gene, CDR1 is SGHRS and CDR2 is YFSETQ. CDR3 in amino acids: CASSLLSGYPEQYF. CDR3 in DNA: TGCGCCAGCAGCTTACTGTCCGGGTATCCGGAGCAGTACTTC.

CDR3 nucleotide sequence: TGTGCCAGCAGCCTACTATCCGGGACTAGCGTAGCCACCGGGGAGCTGTTTTTT. The encoded protein is CASSLLSGTSVATGELFF. The chain joins TRBV7-6 to TRBJ2-2, with TRBD2 matching 10 bases. The CDR3 length is 18 residues. Germline CDR1 SGHVS, CDR2 FNYEAQ. V lost 5 bases, J lost 4 bases, and 13 bases stayed unmatched.

The CDR3 DNA reads as TGCGCCAGCAGCCCAACGGGGGCCACTGAAGCTTTCTTT. Encoded protein: CASSPTGATEAFF. The chain combines TRBV5-1 with TRBJ1-1; tentatively, D is TRBD1 (6 bases). The germline gives CDR1 SGHRS, CDR2 YFSETQ. With 4 bases removed from V and 4 bases from J, the gap between germline ends came to 11 bases. The CDR3 covers 13 residues. The entire variable domain, with the rest obtained from reference TRBV5-1 and TRBJ1-1, is as follows: KAGVTQTPRYLIKTRGQQVTLSCSPISGHRSVSWYQQTPGQGLQFLFEYFSETQRNKGNFPGRFSGRQFSNSRSEMNVSTLELGDSALYLCASSPTGATEAFFGQGTRLTVV.

The CDR3 DNA is TGTGCCAGCAGCCAAGGACAGGGGGCCTCCCCCGAGCAGTTCTTC. This codes for CASSQGQGASPEQFF. The chain uses TRBV7-9 and TRBJ2-1; 11 positions match TRBD1. The CDR3 runs to 15 residues. With V trimmed by 5 bases and J by 10 bases, 10 bases remained unmatched. Looked up from germline, CDR1 is SEHNR and CDR2 is FQNEAQ (reference sequence).

This clone appeared a single time. Here the CDR3 reads CASSLEISGNTIYF. The CDR3 bases are TGTGCCAGCAGTTTGGAAATCTCTGGAAACACCATATATTTT. The chain recombines TRBV6-6 with TRBJ1-3; D is undetermined. CDR1 is MNHNY, CDR2 SVGAGI, per germline (reference sequence). The CDR3 length is 14 residues. The germline V and J ends were trimmed by 4 bases and 0 bases, with 7 bases remaining between them.

The chain is built from TRBV4-2 and TRBJ1-6; D is uncertain. The germline gives CDR1 LGHNA, CDR2 YNFKEQ. This CDR3 is 14 amino acids long. V lost 1 base and J lost 7, with 8 bases in between. This CDR3 is CASSQVPPNSPLHF. Written as DNA, the CDR3 is TGTGCCAGCAGCCAAGTCCCCCCGAATTCACCCCTCCACTTT.

V usage is TRBV7-9 and J usage is TRBJ2-3; D is perhaps TRBD1 (6 bases). The germline V gene encodes CDR1 SEHNR and CDR2 FQNEAQ (reference sequence). The CDR3 contains 15 residues. Trimming shortened V by 0 bases and J by 4 bases, and 11 bases separated the two germline ends. This CDR3 is CASSLAGQGSDTQYF. In nucleotides, the CDR3 is TGTGCCAGCAGCTTAGCCGGGCAGGGGTCAGATACGCAGTATTTT.

Turning to this clone: The germline gene is not matched at one end of the junction; a read error may be the cause. The genes are TRBV11-3 and TRBJ2-7; no clear D. Germline V gives CDR1 SGHNT, CDR2 YENEEA. CDR3 length equals 13 residues. The CDR3 spells CASSLDSSYGQYF. The CDR3 DNA follows: TGTGCCAGCAGCTTAGATAGCTCCTACGGGCAGTACTTC.

This rearrangement joins TRBV5-8 to TRBJ1-5; D is unclear. CDR1 is SGHTS and CDR2 is YDEGEE in the germline V gene. The CDR3 totals 13 residues. The germline V and J ends were trimmed by 4 bases and 7 bases, with 12 bases remaining between them. The CDR3 loop is CASSPGRGQPQHF. The CDR3 DNA sequence: TGTGCCAGCAGCCCCGGTCGCGGGCAGCCCCAGCATTTT.

The chain links TRBV5-1 to TRBJ2-5, with 7 bases lining up with TRBD2. This CDR3 comprises 17 residues. The germline CDR1 and CDR2 sequences are SGHRS and YFSETQ. Germline trimming cut 0 bases from V and 4 bases from J; bases unmatched to any gene: 12. CDR3 residues: CASSLGATRGGGETQYF. The CDR3 DNA reads as TGCGCCAGCAGCTTGGGGGCTACTCGCGGGGGAGGAGAGACCCAGTACTTC. The full variable domain, rest sourced from reference TRBV5-1 and TRBJ2-5, is KAGVTQTPRYLIKTRGQQVTLSCSPISGHRSVSWYQQTPGQGLQFLFEYFSETQRNKGNFPGRFSGRQFSNSRSEMNVSTLELGDSALYLCASSLGATRGGGETQYFGPGTRLLVL.

The rearrangement joins TRBV10-1 to TRBJ2-1; D is tentatively TRBD1 or TRBD2 (5 bases each). The CDR3 runs 16 residues. The V gene's germline CDR1 is WNHNN and CDR2 SYGVQD (reference sequence). Between the trimmed V and J ends, which lost 4 bases and 0 bases, there was a span of 13 bases. CDR3 sequence reads: CASSGLGRDSYNEQFF. DNA for the CDR3: TGCGCCAGCAGTGGCTTGGGACGAGACTCCTACAATGAGCAGTTCTTC.

The CDR3 DNA is TGTGCCATCGGGCCCCAGGGACAGGGGGCAGTAAACTATGGCTACACCTTC. Protein product: CAIGPQGQGAVNYGYTF. J is TRBJ1-2 and V is TRBV10-3; 12 positions agree with TRBD1. The CDR3 contains 17 residues. CDR1 and CDR2 (germline): ENHRY, SYGVKD. Unmatched junction bases numbered 12, after V lost 8 bases and J lost 2 bases.

This chain links TRBV9 with TRBJ2-7; 14 bases line up with TRBD2. The CDR3 totals 15 residues. CDR1 SGDLS and CDR2 YYNGEE come from the germline V gene. With V trimmed by 2 bases and J by 6 bases, 4 bases remained unmatched. The CDR3 loop is CASSVTSGGALEQYF. The CDR3 DNA reads TGTGCCAGCAGCGTGACTAGCGGGGGGGCACTCGAGCAGTACTTC.

This sequence joins TRBV12-5 and TRBJ2-7; 7 nucleotides agree with TRBD1. With V trimmed by 8 bases and J by 0 bases, 7 bases remained unmatched. Germline CDR1 and CDR2: LGHNT and FRNRAP. There are 14 residues in the CDR3. CDR3 DNA sequence: TGTGCTAGTAGTACAGGGGAGAGCTCCTACGAGCAGTACTTC. This translates into CASSTGESSYEQYF.